The following is a TCR beta chain sequence with its context. Positively selected for CCR7, the CD45RO-negative cells used as naive CD8 cells excluded terminally differentiated effector memory CD45RA+ cells. Generated by immunoSEQ multiplex PCR, the TCRdb table keeps only in-frame clones and is missing some. The data contain around 1.9 million clones, over 85% of them seen just once; the ten biggest clones take up around 1.7%. Germline CDR1 reads LNHNV; CDR2 reads YYDKDF (reference sequence). The length of the CDR3 is 15 residues. V was pared by 4 bases and J by 9 bases, with 19 bases between. The sample originates from a study of shared clonotypes between healthy human individuals.

This sequence originates from a man between 18 and 35 years old in good health. Some clones in this sample may be carry-over from other donors' samples. The specimen was naive CD8+ T cells from PBMCs. The V call is TRBV15, the J call TRBJ2-1; D perhaps matches TRBD2 (6 bases). The DNA for the CDR3 is TGTGCCACCAGCACCCGAACGGGACTTCGGGGTGAGCAGTTCTTC. Protein product: CATSTRTGLRGEQFF. The full variable domain, rest sourced from reference TRBV15 and TRBJ2-1, is DAMVIQNPRYQVTQFGKPVTLSCSQTLNHNVMYWYQQKSSQAPKLLFHYYDKDFNNEADTPDNFQSRRPNTSFCFLDIRSPGLGDTAMYLCATSTRTGLRGEQFFGPGTRLTVL.